Listed here is a single TCR beta chain. The antigen remains undetermined. Germline CDR1 is SEHNR and CDR2 is FQNEAQ (reference sequence). CDR3 length equals 15 residues. Trimming stripped 2 bases from V and 1 base from J, with 8 bases between. This entry is derived from a study of post-analysis software for immune sequencing data. Study observations and caveats: Patients showed TRBV5-6, TRBV5-1 and TRBV20-1 among five TRBV segments more frequent than in controls. The normalized Chao1 diversity of multiple sclerosis patients was significantly lower than that of controls.

Unique molecular identifiers were built into the TCR beta cDNA libraries. One entry per CDR3 protein, called by TCRdb with MiXCR from the PCR reads. The table lists roughly 400,000 distinct CDR3 sequences, 39% of them singletons. The sequence came from a girl between 2 and 10 years old with multiple sclerosis. The sequencing input was blood. The chain combines TRBV7-9 with TRBJ2-2, with D unclear. The CDR3, as DNA: TGTGCCAGCAGCTTAAAGTCGGAGAACACCGGGGAGCTGTTTTTT. Translation: CASSLKSENTGELFF.